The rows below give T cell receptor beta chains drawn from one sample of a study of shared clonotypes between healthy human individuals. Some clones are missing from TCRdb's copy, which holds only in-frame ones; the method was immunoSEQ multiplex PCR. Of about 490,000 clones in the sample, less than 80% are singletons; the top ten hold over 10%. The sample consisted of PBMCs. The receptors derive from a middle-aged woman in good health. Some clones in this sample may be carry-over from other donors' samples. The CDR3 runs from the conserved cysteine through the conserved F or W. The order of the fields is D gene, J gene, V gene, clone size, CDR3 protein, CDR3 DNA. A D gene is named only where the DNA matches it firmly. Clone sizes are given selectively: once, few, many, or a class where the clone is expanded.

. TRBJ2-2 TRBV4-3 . CASSQVPLNTGELFF TGCGCCAGCAGCCAAGTTCCTTTGAACACCGGGGAGCTGTTTTTT
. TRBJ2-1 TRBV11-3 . CASGQTSDNNEQFF TGTGCCAGCGGCCAGACCAGTGATAACAATGAGCAGTTCTTC
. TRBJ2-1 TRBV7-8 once CASSLGEQFF TGTGCCAGCAGCTTGGGTGAGCAGTTCTTC
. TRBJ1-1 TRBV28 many CASRSDPGTYLWGTEAFF TGTGCCAGCAGATCCGACCCCGGGACGTACCTATGGGGCACTGAAGCTTTCTTT
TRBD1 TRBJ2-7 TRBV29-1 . CSVAGTGGSYEQYF TGCAGCGTTGCCGGGACAGGGGGTTCCTACGAGCAGTACTTC
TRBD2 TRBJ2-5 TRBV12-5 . CASAREVDETQYF TGTGCTAGTGCTCGGGAGGTAGATGAGACCCAGTACTTC
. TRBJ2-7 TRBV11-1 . CASSLIGREHPYEQYF TGTGCCAGCAGCTTAATCGGGCGCGAACACCCCTACGAGCAGTACTTC
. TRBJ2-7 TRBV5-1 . CASSLEAGQIYEQYF TGCGCCAGCAGCTTGGAGGCGGGACAGATCTACGAGCAGTACTTC
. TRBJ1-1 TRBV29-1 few CSVELQRGRGAFF TGCAGCGTTGAGCTCCAGCGTGGCAGGGGAGCTTTCTTT
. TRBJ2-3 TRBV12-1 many CASSFAPPSTDTQYF TGTGCCAGCAGCTTTGCCCCCCCTAGCACAGATACGCAGTATTTT
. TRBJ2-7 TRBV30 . CAWSSTTIKQYF TGTGCCTGGAGCTCGACTACAATTAAGCAGTACTTC
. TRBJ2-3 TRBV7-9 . CASSLWSTDTQYF TGTGCCAGCAGCTTATGGAGCACAGATACGCAGTATTTT